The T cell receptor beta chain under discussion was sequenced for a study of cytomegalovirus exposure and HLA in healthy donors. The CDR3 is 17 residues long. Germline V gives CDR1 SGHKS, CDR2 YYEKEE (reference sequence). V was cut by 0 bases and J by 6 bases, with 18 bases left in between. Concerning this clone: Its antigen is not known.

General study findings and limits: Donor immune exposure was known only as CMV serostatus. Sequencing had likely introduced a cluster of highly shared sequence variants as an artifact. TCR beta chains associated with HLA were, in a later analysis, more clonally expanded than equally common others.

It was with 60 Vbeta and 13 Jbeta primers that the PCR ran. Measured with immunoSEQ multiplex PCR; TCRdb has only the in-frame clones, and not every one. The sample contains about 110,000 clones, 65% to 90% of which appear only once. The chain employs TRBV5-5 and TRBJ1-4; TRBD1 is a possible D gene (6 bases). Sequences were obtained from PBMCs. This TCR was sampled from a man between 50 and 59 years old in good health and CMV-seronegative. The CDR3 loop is CASSLAGGGAGDEKLFF. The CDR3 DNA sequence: TGTGCCAGCAGCTTGGCCGGGGGAGGGGCAGGGGATGAAAAACTGTTTTTT.